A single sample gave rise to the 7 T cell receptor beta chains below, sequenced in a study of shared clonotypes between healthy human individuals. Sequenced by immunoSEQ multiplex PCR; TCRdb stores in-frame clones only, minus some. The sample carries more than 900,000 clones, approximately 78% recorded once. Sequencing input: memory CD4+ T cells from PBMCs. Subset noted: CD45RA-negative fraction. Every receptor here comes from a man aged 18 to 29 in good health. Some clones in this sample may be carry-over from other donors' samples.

The CDR3 spells CASRQGAADTQYF. Written as DNA, the CDR3 is TGTGCCAGCCGACAGGGGGCCGCAGATACGCAGTATTTT. This chain connects TRBV7-3 to TRBJ2-3, with TRBD1 matching over 10 bases. Germline V gene lookup returns CDR1 SGHTA and CDR2 FQGTGA. J gave up 4 bases and V 8 bases, and 3 bases lay outside the gene matches. The CDR3 covers 13 residues.

The CDR3 sequence: CASSSGAGVVEAFF. The CDR3 DNA sequence: TGTGCCAGCAGCTCGGGTGCAGGGGTGGTTGAAGCTTTCTTT. The chain uses TRBV11-2 and TRBJ1-1; tentatively, D is TRBD1 (6 bases). Between the trimmed V and J ends, which lost 4 bases and 7 bases, there was a span of 16 bases. Germline assignment: CDR1 SGHAT and CDR2 FQNNGV. CDR3 length: 14 amino acids.

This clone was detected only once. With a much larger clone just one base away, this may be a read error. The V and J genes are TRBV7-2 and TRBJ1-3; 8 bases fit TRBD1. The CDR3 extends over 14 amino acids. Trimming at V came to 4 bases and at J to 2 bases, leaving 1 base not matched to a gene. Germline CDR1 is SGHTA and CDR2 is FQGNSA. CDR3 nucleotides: TGTGCCAGCAGCTCGACAGGGGCTGGAAACACCATATATTTT. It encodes CASSSTGAGNTIYF.

The CDR3 here is CAWGVTDTQYF. The DNA for the CDR3 is TGTGCCTGGGGCGTCACAGATACGCAGTATTTT. The chain links TRBV30 to TRBJ2-3; no clear D. CDR1 and CDR2 from the germline V gene are GTSNPN and SVGIG (reference sequence). Deletions cut 5 bases from V and 2 bases from J, with 5 bases between. The CDR3 runs 11 residues.

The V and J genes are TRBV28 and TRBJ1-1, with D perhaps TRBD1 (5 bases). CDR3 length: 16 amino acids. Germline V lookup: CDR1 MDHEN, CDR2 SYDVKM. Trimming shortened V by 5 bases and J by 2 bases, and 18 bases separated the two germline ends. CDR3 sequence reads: CASSTPATGHNTEAFF. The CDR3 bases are TGTGCCAGCAGTACTCCCGCTACAGGACACAACACTGAAGCTTTCTTT.

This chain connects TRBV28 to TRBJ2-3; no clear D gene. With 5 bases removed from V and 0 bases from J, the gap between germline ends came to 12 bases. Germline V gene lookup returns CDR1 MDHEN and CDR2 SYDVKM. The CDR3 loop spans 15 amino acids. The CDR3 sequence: CASSPLAWSTDTQYF. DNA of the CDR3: TGTGCCAGCAGTCCGCTGGCGTGGAGCACAGATACGCAGTATTTT.

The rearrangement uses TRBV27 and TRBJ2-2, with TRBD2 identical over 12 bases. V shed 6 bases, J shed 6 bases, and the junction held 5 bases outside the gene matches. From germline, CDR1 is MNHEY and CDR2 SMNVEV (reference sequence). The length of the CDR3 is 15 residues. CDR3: CASRGLAGYPGELFF. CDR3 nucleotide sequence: TGTGCCAGCAGAGGACTAGCGGGATACCCCGGGGAGCTGTTTTTT.